This TCR beta chain was profiled in a study of multiple sclerosis patients with progressive multifocal leukoencephalopathy. Notes on the study in general: PML-onset expanded TRB clones were detectable before and during natalizumab therapy. It is unclear whether the findings reflect JC virus infection or general immunocompromise.

Sequenced by immunoSEQ multiplex PCR; TCRdb stores in-frame clones only, minus some. The table includes under 30,000 clones, roughly nine tenths detected once. The CDR3 totals 14 residues. V lost 0 bases to trimming and J lost 4 bases, with 9 bases between them. Germline values: CDR1 LGHNA, CDR2 YSLEER. Time point here: roughly 6 months of natalizumab therapy. All PML patients were female, and all patients had earlier interferon beta. Points on this clone: Antigen specificity is unknown.

The sequence was obtained from a human donor with multiple sclerosis. The material was PBMCs, obtained from a patient treated with natalizumab. V usage is TRBV4-3 and J usage is TRBJ1-2, with a possible D match to TRBD1 (6 bases). The CDR3 is CASSQDGGRYGYTF. The DNA for the CDR3 is TGCGCCAGCAGCCAAGATGGGGGCCGCTATGGCTACACCTTC.